This is a list of T cell receptor beta chains from one sample in a study of technical replicates of blood from several donors. Repertoires were generated with immunoSEQ multiplex PCR, while TCRdb's copy carries only in-frame clones and drops some. The sample shows approximately 95,000 clones, roughly 95% of them seen only once. Sequencing was carried out using T cells isolated from PBMCs. The receptors derive from a human donor in good health. Both conserved end residues are part of each CDR3. D genes are given only for firm matches. Only part of the rows carry a size: once, few, many, or a class if the clone is expanded.

size	V	D	J	DNA	CDR3
once	TRBV4-3	-	TRBJ2-6	TGCGCCAGCAGTCCAGAGGATACTGGGGCCAACGTCCTGACTTTC	CASSPEDTGANVLTF
-	TRBV7-3	-	TRBJ2-1	TGTGCCAGCAGCCCCCAAGGCAGGGAGCAGTTCTTC	CASSPQGREQFF
-	TRBV19	-	TRBJ1-5	TGTGCCAGTAGTATGGCTCAGGGCCCAATTAATCAGCCCCAGCATTTT	CASSMAQGPINQPQHF
-	TRBV10-3	-	TRBJ2-1	TGTGCCATCAGTGAGTCCGAGGGAACTTACAATGAGCAGTTCTTC	CAISESEGTYNEQFF
-	TRBV5-1	TRBD1	TRBJ1-1	TGCGCCAGCAGCTTTACAGGGGACACTGAAGCTTTCTTT	CASSFTGDTEAFF
-	TRBV30	-	TRBJ1-5	TGTGCCTGGAGCGAGGGCCGGGATCAGCCCCAGCATTTT	CAWSEGRDQPQHF
-	TRBV28	TRBD1	TRBJ2-7	TGTGCCAGCAGCCGGGACAGCGCCTACGAGCAGTACTTC	CASSRDSAYEQYF
-	TRBV19	-	TRBJ1-2	TGTGCCAGTAGTATGACAGACAGGTACTATGGCTACACCTTC	CASSMTDRYYGYTF
-	TRBV10-3	-	TRBJ1-4	TGTGCCATCAGCGGGGGGGAAACAGAAAAACTGTTTTTT	CAISGGETEKLFF
-	TRBV21-1	-	TRBJ1-1	TGTGCCAGCATCAGGGTAGGCACTGAAGCTTTCTTT	CASIRVGTEAFF
-	TRBV4-1	TRBD2	TRBJ2-5	TGCGCCAGCAGCCATCCCGGGAGGGCCAGGGAGACCCAGTACTTC	CASSHPGRARETQYF
-	TRBV27	TRBD2	TRBJ2-6	TGTGCCAGCAGAGAACTAGCGGGAGTAACCTCTGGGGCCAACGTCCTGACTTTC	CASRELAGVTSGANVLTF
-	TRBV30	-	TRBJ2-7	TGTGCCTGGACGGATGGGAGGGGGGGCTCCTACGAGCAGTACTTC	CAWTDGRGGSYEQYF
-	TRBV15	TRBD1	TRBJ1-2	TGTGCCACCAGCAGAGATCCGGGACAGGGCATCCATGACTATGGCTACACCTTC	CATSRDPGQGIHDYGYTF
-	TRBV5-6	-	TRBJ2-7	TGTGCCAGCAGCTCGGACAGCTCCTACGAGCAGTACTTC	CASSSDSSYEQYF
-	TRBV28	TRBD1	TRBJ2-2	TGTGCCAGCAGTACAGGGGATGTCGGGGAGCTGTTTTTT	CASSTGDVGELFF
-	TRBV19	-	TRBJ2-7	TGTGCCAGTAGTATGAACAGGGACTACGAGCAGTACTTC	CASSMNRDYEQYF
-	TRBV19	TRBD1	TRBJ1-1	TGTGCCAGTAGTAGCCCCGACAGGGAGGACACTGAAGCTTTCTTT	CASSSPDREDTEAFF
-	TRBV6-1	TRBD1	TRBJ1-4	TGTGCCAGCAGTGAGCTGGACAGGGTCTATGGGAATGAAAAACTGTTTTTT	CASSELDRVYGNEKLFF
-	TRBV7-8	-	TRBJ2-7	TGTGCCAGCAGCTTAAATGGGGCAGCGGGTTACGAGCAGTACTTC	CASSLNGAAGYEQYF
-	TRBV10-3	-	TRBJ2-2	TGTGCCGTAGAACCCCCTAATACCGGGGAGCTGTTTTTT	CAVEPPNTGELFF
-	TRBV11-2	-	TRBJ2-3	TGTGCCAGCAGCTTAGATCGAGGGGATACGCAGTATTTT	CASSLDRGDTQYF
-	TRBV7-2	-	TRBJ1-1	TGTGCCAGCAGCCAAACTCGGGGGTACACTGAAGCTTTCTTT	CASSQTRGYTEAFF
-	TRBV19	TRBD1	TRBJ1-3	TGTGCCAGTAGTGCCACAGGGGAATCCGGAAACACCATATATTTT	CASSATGESGNTIYF
once	TRBV23-1	-	TRBJ2-1	TGCGCCCCCCGTGGTACCCGCGTATACAATGAGCAGTTCTTC	CAPRGTRVYNEQFF
-	TRBV6-4	TRBD1	TRBJ1-4	TGTGCCAGCAGTCGTACAGGGGAACAAGCTAATGAAAAACTGTTTTTT	CASSRTGEQANEKLFF
-	TRBV7-9	TRBD2	TRBJ2-1	TGTGCCAGCAGCCAGAAGTGGCTAGCGGGAGTATTGAGTGCTAGTGAGCAGTTCTTC	CASSQKWLAGVLSASEQFF
-	TRBV20-1	-	TRBJ1-1	TGCAGTGCGAGGGCCCACACTGAAGCTTTCTTT	CSARAHTEAFF
once	TRBV4-1	TRBD2	TRBJ2-5	TGCGCCAGCAGCCAACCTCTAGCGGGACAAGAGACCCAGTACTTC	CASSQPLAGQETQYF
-	TRBV7-8	-	TRBJ2-3	TGTGCCAGCAGCTTTCGCAGATTGAGAGGGATAGGCACAGATACGCAGTATTTT	CASSFRRLRGIGTDTQYF
-	TRBV18	TRBD1	TRBJ1-3	TGTGCCAGCTCCCTAAACAGGGGGCAAGGAAACACCATATATTTT	CASSLNRGQGNTIYF
-	TRBV9	-	TRBJ2-3	TGTGCCAGCAGCGTAGCATTTGGACACCATACGCAGTATTTT	CASSVAFGHHTQYF
-	TRBV6-1	-	TRBJ1-5	TGTGCCAGCAGTGAATCACAGAATAGCAATCAGCCCCAGCATTTT	CASSESQNSNQPQHF
-	TRBV6-5	-	TRBJ2-2	TGTGCCAGCAGTTTATACGGGGAGCTGTTTTTT	CASSLYGELFF
-	TRBV18	TRBD2	TRBJ2-7	TGTGCCAGCTCACCAAGTGCTAGCGGTACCTACGAGCAGTACTTC	CASSPSASGTYEQYF
-	TRBV7-8	-	TRBJ2-1	TGTGCCAGCAGCTCTCCCGGGACAGGGATGGCGGGAGGGAGAGGCAATGAGCAGTTCTTC	CASSSPGTGMAGGRGNEQFF
-	TRBV9	TRBD1	TRBJ1-4	TGTGCCAGCAGCGTACCGTCCGGGACAGGGGGAAGGGAAAAACTGTTTTTT	CASSVPSGTGGREKLFF
-	TRBV4-3	-	TRBJ2-7	TGCGCCAGCAGCCTCTATATCCTGAGGGGGTACGAGCAGTACTTC	CASSLYILRGYEQYF
-	TRBV28	TRBD1	TRBJ2-1	TGTGCCAGCAGTAGACAGGGCGGGAATGAGCAGTTCTTC	CASSRQGGNEQFF
-	TRBV10-3	TRBD2	TRBJ2-5	TGTGCCATCAGGGCGGGGCTAGCGGGGGAGACCCAGTACTTC	CAIRAGLAGETQYF
once	TRBV5-4	-	TRBJ2-1	TGTGCCAGCAGCTTAGCCAGGTACAATGAGCAGTTCTTC	CASSLARYNEQFF
-	TRBV9	-	TRBJ2-3	TGTGCCAGCAGCGTAGTTAGGGGTACCACAGATACGCAGTATTTT	CASSVVRGTTDTQYF
-	TRBV7-3	TRBD1	TRBJ2-3	TGTGCCAGCAGGCCTACAGGGGTTTCGACAGATACGCAGTATTTT	CASRPTGVSTDTQYF
few	TRBV27	-	TRBJ2-7	TGTGCCAGCAGTTCCTACGCTACAGGCGAGCAGTACTTC	CASSSYATGEQYF
-	TRBV19	TRBD1	TRBJ1-1	TGTGCCAGTAGGGGACAGGGTTGGGGTACTGAAGCTTTCTTT	CASRGQGWGTEAFF
-	TRBV11-2	TRBD1	TRBJ2-2	TGTGCCAGCAGCTCCAACGGACAGGGCAGCGGGGAGCTGTTTTTT	CASSSNGQGSGELFF
-	TRBV14	TRBD1	TRBJ2-1	TGTGCCAGCAGCCAACTCTTAGGGGGCCGAGAGCAGTTCTTC	CASSQLLGGREQFF
-	TRBV11-2	-	TRBJ1-2	TGTGCCAGCAGCTTAGTCCGTCTGGACAGCCCTAACTATGGCTACACCTTC	CASSLVRLDSPNYGYTF
-	TRBV2	TRBD1	TRBJ1-5	TGTGCCAGCGATAAGACAGGGATTCGGCAGCCCCAGCATTTT	CASDKTGIRQPQHF
-	TRBV4-2	TRBD2	TRBJ2-7	TGTGCCAGCAGCCATGGACTAGCGGGGCAGTCCTACGAGCAGTACTTC	CASSHGLAGQSYEQYF